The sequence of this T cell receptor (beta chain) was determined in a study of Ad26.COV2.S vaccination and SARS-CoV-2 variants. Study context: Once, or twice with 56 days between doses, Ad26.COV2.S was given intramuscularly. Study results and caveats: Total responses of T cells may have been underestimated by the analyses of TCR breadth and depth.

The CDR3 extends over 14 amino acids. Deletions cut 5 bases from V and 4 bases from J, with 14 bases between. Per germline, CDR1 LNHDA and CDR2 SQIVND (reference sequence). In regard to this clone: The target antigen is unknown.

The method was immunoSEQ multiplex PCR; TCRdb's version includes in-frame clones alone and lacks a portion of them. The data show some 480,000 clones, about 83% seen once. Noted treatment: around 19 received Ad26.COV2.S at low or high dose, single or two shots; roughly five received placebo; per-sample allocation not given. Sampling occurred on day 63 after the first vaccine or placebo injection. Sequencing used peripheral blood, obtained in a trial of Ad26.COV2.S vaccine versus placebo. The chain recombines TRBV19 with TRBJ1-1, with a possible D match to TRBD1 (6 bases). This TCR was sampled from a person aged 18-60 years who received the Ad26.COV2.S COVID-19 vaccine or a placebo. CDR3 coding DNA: TGTGCCAGTAGTCCAATCGGCAGGGGCACTGAAGCTTTCTTT. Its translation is CASSPIGRGTEAFF.